The clone carrying this T cell receptor beta chain appeared a few times. Antigen specificity is unknown. This record comes from a study of metastatic and nonmetastatic thyroid tumors. Across the whole study: Comparative analysis of repertoires was undertaken across blood and tumor or nodule tissue obtained from malignant and benign thyroid patients.

V was cut by 1 base and J by 11 bases, with 9 bases left in between. The CDR3 sequence is 11 residues long. Germline CDR1 DFQATT, CDR2 SNEGSKA (reference sequence). Whole-study findings and limits: When malignant thyroid tumors were compared with benign nodules, TCR beta diversity was reportedly significantly higher in the malignant tumors. This held in both blood and tumor samples.

In the original analysis: It was from CDR3 differences across clinicopathological groups that a distant-metastasis classifier for papillary thyroid cancer was built. TCRdb called clones again from the PCR reads with MiXCR. TCRdb assigned the V and J calls; the authors' analysis was not used. The sample shows about 20,000 clones, over 20% of them seen only once. Each patient came to thyroid surgery without any prior treatment (of any kind). Sequenced: adjacent normal tissue. The rearrangement links TRBV20-1 to TRBJ2-4; tentatively, D is TRBD2 (6 bases). The clonotype originates from a female donor with papillary thyroid cancer or a benign thyroid nodule (not recorded which). Some clones in this sample may be carry-over from other donors' samples. CDR3 sequence (DNA): TGCAGTGCTAGAGGACTAGAGGTTCAGTACTTC. It yields the protein CSARGLEVQYF.